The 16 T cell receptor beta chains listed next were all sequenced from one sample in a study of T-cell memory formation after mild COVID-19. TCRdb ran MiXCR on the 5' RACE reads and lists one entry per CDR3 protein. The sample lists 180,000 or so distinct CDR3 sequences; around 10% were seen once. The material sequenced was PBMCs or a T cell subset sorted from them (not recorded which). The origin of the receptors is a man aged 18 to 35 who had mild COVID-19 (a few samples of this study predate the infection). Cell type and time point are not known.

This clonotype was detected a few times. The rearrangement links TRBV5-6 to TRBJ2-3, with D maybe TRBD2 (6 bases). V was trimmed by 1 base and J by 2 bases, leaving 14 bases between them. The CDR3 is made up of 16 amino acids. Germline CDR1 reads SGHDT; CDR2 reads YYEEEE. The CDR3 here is CASSLYWRGHTDTQYF. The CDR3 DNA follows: TGTGCCAGCAGCTTGTATTGGCGGGGCCACACAGATACGCAGTATTTT.

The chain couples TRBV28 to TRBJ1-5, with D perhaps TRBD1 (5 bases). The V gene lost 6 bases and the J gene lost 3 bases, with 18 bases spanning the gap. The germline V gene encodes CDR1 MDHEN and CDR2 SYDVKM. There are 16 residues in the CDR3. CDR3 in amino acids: CASSLPWGGDNQPQHF. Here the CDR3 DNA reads TGTGCCAGCAGCTTGCCGTGGGGGGGGGACAATCAGCCCCAGCATTTT.

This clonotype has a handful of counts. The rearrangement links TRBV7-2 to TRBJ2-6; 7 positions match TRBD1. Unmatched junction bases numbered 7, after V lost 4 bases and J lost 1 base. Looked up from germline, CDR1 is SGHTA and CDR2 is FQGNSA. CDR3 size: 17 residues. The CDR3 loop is CASSSGQTLSGANVLTF. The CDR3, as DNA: TGTGCCAGCAGCTCGGGACAGACTCTTTCTGGGGCCAACGTCCTGACTTTC.

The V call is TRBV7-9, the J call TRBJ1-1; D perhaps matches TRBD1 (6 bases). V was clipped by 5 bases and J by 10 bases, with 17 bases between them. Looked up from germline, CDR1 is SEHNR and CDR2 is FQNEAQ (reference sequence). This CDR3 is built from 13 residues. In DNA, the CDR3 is TGTGCCAGCAGCCCTCTGCAGGGGCGGGGAGCTTTCTTT. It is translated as CASSPLQGRGAFF.

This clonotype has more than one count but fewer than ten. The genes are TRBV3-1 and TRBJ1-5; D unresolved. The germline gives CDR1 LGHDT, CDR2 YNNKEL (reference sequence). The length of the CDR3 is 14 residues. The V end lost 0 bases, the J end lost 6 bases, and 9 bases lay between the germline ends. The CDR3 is CASSQEGLGQPQHF. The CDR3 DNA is TGTGCCAGCAGCCAAGAGGGGTTAGGTCAGCCCCAGCATTTT. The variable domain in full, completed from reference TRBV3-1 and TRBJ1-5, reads DTAVSQTPKYLVTQMGNDKSIKCEQNLGHDTMYWYKQDSKKFLKIMFSYNNKELIINETVPNRFSPKSPDKAHLNLHINSLELGDSAVYFCASSQEGLGQPQHFGDGTRLSIL.

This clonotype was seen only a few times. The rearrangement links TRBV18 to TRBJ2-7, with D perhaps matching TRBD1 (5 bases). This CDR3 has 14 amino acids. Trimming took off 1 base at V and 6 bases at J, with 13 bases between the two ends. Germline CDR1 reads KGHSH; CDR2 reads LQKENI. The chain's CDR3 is CASSPRSGIGEQYV. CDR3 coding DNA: TGTGCCAGCTCACCACGATCAGGGATCGGCGAGCAGTACGTC.

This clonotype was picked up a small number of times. This CDR3 reads CASSQRRGGPGNTIYF. The DNA for the CDR3 is TGTGCCAGCAGCCAACGGAGGGGGGGTCCTGGAAACACCATATATTTT. This rearrangement joins TRBV7-9 to TRBJ1-3; possible D gene TRBD1, 6 bases. Germline V gene data show CDR1 as SEHNR and CDR2 as FQNEAQ (reference sequence). The CDR3 loop spans 16 amino acids. V gave up 5 bases and J gave up 2 bases, with 16 bases separating them.

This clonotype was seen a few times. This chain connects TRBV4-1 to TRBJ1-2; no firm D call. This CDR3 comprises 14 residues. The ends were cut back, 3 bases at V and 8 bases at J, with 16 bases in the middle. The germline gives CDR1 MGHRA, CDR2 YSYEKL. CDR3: CASSHPLGSGGYTF. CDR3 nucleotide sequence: TGCGCCAGCAGCCACCCGCTTGGGTCGGGGGGCTACACCTTC.

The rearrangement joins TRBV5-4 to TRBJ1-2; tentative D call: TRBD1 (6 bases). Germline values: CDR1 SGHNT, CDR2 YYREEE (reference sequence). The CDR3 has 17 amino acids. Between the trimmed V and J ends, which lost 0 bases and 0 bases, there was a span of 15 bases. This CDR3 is CASSLVRGAGANYGYTF. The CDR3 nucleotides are TGTGCCAGCAGCTTGGTTCGGGGGGCAGGGGCTAACTATGGCTACACCTTC.

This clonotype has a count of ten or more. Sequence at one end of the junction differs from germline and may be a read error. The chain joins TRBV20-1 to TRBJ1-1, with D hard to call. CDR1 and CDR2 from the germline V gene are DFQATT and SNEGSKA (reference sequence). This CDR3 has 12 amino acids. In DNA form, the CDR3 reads TGCAGTGCTAGGCCCGGGAACAATGAAGCTTTCTTT. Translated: CSARPGNNEAFF.

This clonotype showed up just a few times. The CDR3 loop reads CASSPTAWGETQYF. CDR3 bases: TGTGCCAGCAGCCCGACCGCGTGGGGAGAGACCCAGTACTTC. The chain combines TRBV7-2 with TRBJ2-5; D remains unclear. This CDR3 has 14 residues. CDR1 SGHTA and CDR2 FQGNSA come from the germline V gene. Deletions cut 5 bases from V and 4 bases from J, with 14 bases between.

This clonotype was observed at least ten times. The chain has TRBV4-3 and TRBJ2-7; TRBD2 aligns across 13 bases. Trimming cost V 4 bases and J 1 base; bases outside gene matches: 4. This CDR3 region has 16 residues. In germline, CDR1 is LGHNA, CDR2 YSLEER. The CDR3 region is CASSLGTSGESYEQYF. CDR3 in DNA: TGCGCCAGCAGCCTAGGGACTAGCGGGGAATCCTACGAGCAGTACTTC.

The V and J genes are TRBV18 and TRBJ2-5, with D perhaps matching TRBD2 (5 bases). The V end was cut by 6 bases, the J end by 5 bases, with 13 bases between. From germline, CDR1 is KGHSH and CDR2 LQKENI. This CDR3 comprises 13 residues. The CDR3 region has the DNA TGTGCCAGCTCCCGAGGGATTCTGGAGACCCAGTACTTC. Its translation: CASSRGILETQYF.

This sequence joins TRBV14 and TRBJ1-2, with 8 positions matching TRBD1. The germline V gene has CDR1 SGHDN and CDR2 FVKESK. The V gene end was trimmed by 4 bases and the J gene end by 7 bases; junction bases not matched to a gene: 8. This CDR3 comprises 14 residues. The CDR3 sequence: CASSPGQGFAGYTF. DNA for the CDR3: TGTGCCAGCAGCCCCGGACAGGGCTTCGCTGGCTACACCTTC.

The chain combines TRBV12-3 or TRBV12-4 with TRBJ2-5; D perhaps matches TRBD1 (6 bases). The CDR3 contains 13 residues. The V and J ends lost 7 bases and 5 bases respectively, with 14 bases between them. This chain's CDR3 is CASTSWGRETQYF. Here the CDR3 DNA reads TGTGCCAGCACAAGTTGGGGGCGTGAGACCCAGTACTTC.

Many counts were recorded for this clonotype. The CDR3, as DNA: TGTGCCAGCACCATACTAACCCCACGCGCCGGGGAGCTGTTTTTT. It yields the protein CASTILTPRAGELFF. The rearrangement uses TRBV12-3 or TRBV12-4 and TRBJ2-2, with D uncertain. The V end was cut by 7 bases, the J end by 6 bases, with 18 bases between. The CDR3 is made up of 15 amino acids.